These 27 T cell receptor beta chains were sequenced from one sample in a study of blood T cell repertoires in COVID-19. Using immunoSEQ multiplex PCR, the repertoire was profiled, and TCRdb retains in-frame clones only, with some absent. This sample carries 65,000 to 75,000 clones, roughly 87% of them seen once, and the ten largest clones take approximately 28%. The sample was peripheral blood. Source of these receptors: an elderly woman with active or convalescent COVID-19.

The chain has TRBV7-2 and TRBJ1-3, with D unresolved. Trimming left V 6 bases short and J 4 bases short, with 7 bases between. The length of the CDR3 is 12 residues. CDR1 is SGHTA, CDR2 FQGNSA, per germline. CDR3 DNA sequence: TGTGCCAGCAGTATACTGGGAAACACCATATATTTT. Its translation is CASSILGNTIYF.

The chain links TRBV7-2 to TRBJ2-3; no clear D. Germline CDR1 is SGHTA and CDR2 is FQGNSA. This CDR3 comprises 16 residues. Trimming took off 2 bases at V and 2 bases at J, with 14 bases between the two ends. CDR3 residues: CASSLPRISPTDTQYF. CDR3 coding DNA: TGTGCCAGCAGCTTACCGCGGATCTCCCCCACAGATACGCAGTATTTT.

This chain joins TRBV19 and TRBJ2-1; possible D gene TRBD2, 6 bases. The V gene lost 7 bases and the J gene lost 9 bases, with 19 bases spanning the gap. This CDR3 comprises 14 residues. Per germline, CDR1 LNHDA and CDR2 SQIVND (reference sequence). CDR3 amino acids: CASTPGLGSGEQFF. Written as DNA, the CDR3 is TGTGCCAGTACCCCGGGACTTGGATCCGGTGAGCAGTTCTTC.

The chain is built from TRBV5-8 and TRBJ1-4; D is perhaps TRBD1 (6 bases). CDR3 length: 15 residues. Germline lookup yields CDR1 SGHTS and CDR2 YDEGEE. Trimming left V 3 bases short and J 7 bases short, with 16 bases between. The CDR3 nucleotides are TGTGCCAGCAGCTGGGAAGGACAGTGGGGTGAAAAACTGTTTTTT. Protein sequence: CASSWEGQWGEKLFF. Supplemented by reference TRBV5-8 and TRBJ1-4, the full variable domain reads EAGVTQSPTHLIKTRGQQATLRCSPISGHTSVYWYQQALGLGLQFLLWYDEGEERNRGNFPPRFSGRQFPNYSSELNVNALELEDSALYLCASSWEGQWGEKLFFGSGTQLSVL.

This sequence joins TRBV6-6 and TRBJ1-6; the match to TRBD1 covers 8 bases. V dropped 2 bases and J dropped 7; count of bases not matched to a gene: 4. This CDR3 is built from 15 residues. Per the germline V gene, CDR1 is MNHNY and CDR2 is SVGAGI (reference sequence). The CDR3 protein is CASSYRGQENSPLHF. DNA for the CDR3: TGTGCCAGCAGTTACCGGGGACAGGAGAATTCACCCCTCCACTTT.

The genes are TRBV19 and TRBJ2-7; TRBD1 agrees at 8 bases. V lost 0 bases and J lost 0; bases outside the gene matches: 7. This CDR3 comprises 17 residues. CDR1 is LNHDA, CDR2 SQIVND, per germline (reference sequence). CDR3 protein: CASSIDLRTGSSYEQYF. DNA for the CDR3: TGTGCCAGTAGTATAGATCTGAGGACAGGGAGCTCCTACGAGCAGTACTTC.

The genes are TRBV19 and TRBJ1-5; the D gene is possibly TRBD1 (5 bases). This CDR3 comprises 13 residues. Germline V gives CDR1 LNHDA, CDR2 SQIVND (reference sequence). V was shortened by 5 bases and J by 6 bases, with 11 bases between the two germline ends. CDR3 region: CASSENRGQPQHF. As DNA, the CDR3 is TGTGCCAGTAGTGAGAATAGGGGTCAGCCCCAGCATTTT. Full variable domain (outside the CDR3, taken from reference TRBV19 and TRBJ1-5): DGGITQSPKYLFRKEGQNVTLSCEQNLNHDAMYWYRQDPGQGLRLIYYSQIVNDFQKGDIAEGYSVSREKKESFPLTVTSAQKNPTAFYLCASSENRGQPQHFGDGTRLSIL.

In the case of this clone: Other DNA sequences in the same sample also yield this CDR3. This chain connects TRBV4-3 to TRBJ1-2; TRBD1 is a possible D gene (6 bases). Between the trimmed V and J ends, which lost 0 bases and 2 bases, there was a span of 7 bases. The V gene's germline CDR1 is LGHNA and CDR2 YSLEER. This CDR3 is 14 amino acids long. The CDR3 sequence: CASSQDRGNYGYTF. As DNA, the CDR3 is TGCGCCAGCAGCCAAGACAGGGGAAACTATGGCTACACCTTC.

The rearrangement links TRBV19 to TRBJ2-5, with TRBD1 as a possible D gene (5 bases). Germline CDR1 and CDR2: LNHDA and SQIVND (reference sequence). The CDR3 is 13 amino acids. The V end was cut by 5 bases, the J end by 2 bases, with 9 bases between. The DNA for the CDR3 is TGTGCCAGTAGTTGGGCAGGGCAAGAGACCCAGTACTTC. Its translation is CASSWAGQETQYF. Looking up the rest from reference TRBV19 and TRBJ2-5 gives the full variable domain: DGGITQSPKYLFRKEGQNVTLSCEQNLNHDAMYWYRQDPGQGLRLIYYSQIVNDFQKGDIAEGYSVSREKKESFPLTVTSAQKNPTAFYLCASSWAGQETQYFGPGTRLLVL.

This clone came up once. This sequence joins TRBV28 and TRBJ1-4; 8 bases fit TRBD1. With V trimmed by 7 bases and J by 8 bases, 6 bases remained unmatched. CDR3 length: 13 amino acids. Germline V gene data show CDR1 as MDHEN and CDR2 as SYDVKM. The chain's CDR3 is CASTTDRAEKLFF. Here the CDR3 DNA reads TGTGCCAGCACCACGGACAGGGCCGAAAAACTGTTTTTT.

V and J are TRBV5-1 and TRBJ2-1, with D possibly being TRBD2 (5 bases). V shed 5 bases and J shed 9 bases, with 15 bases lying between them. CDR3 length equals 13 residues. Looked up from germline, CDR1 is SGHRS and CDR2 is YFSETQ. CDR3 region: CASRAGEFSEQFF. The CDR3 DNA reads as TGCGCCAGCAGGGCCGGGGAGTTTAGTGAGCAGTTCTTC.

The V call is TRBV27, the J call TRBJ1-4; 11 bases match TRBD1. Germline V CDR1 and CDR2: MNHEY, SMNVEV (reference sequence). V was clipped by 6 bases and J by 8 bases; unmatched bases: 5. The CDR3 length is 14 residues. The CDR3 is CASRRDRGTEKLFF. The CDR3, as DNA: TGTGCCAGCAGGCGGGACAGGGGGACCGAAAAACTGTTTTTT.

The chain is built from TRBV29-1 and TRBJ1-4; TRBD1 matches 7 bases. This CDR3 is 15 amino acids long. The junction had 12 bases not matched to a gene; V was cut back by 5 bases and J by 6 bases. The germline V gene encodes CDR1 SQVTM and CDR2 ANQGSEA. The CDR3 nucleotides are TGCAGCGTTCAGTTACCGTGGACAGGAGATGAAAAACTGTTTTTT. This codes for CSVQLPWTGDEKLFF.

This rearrangement joins TRBV28 to TRBJ1-2; 9 bases are shared with TRBD1. Germline loops: CDR1 MDHEN, CDR2 SYDVKM. The CDR3 has 14 amino acids. V lost 7 bases, J lost 4 bases, and 7 bases stayed unmatched. CDR3 amino acids: CASKTGGTLYGYTF. The CDR3 nucleotides read TGTGCCAGCAAGACAGGGGGTACCCTCTATGGCTACACCTTC.

This clone was found a few times. This specimen includes other DNA sequences encoding the same CDR3. The CDR3 nucleotides read TGTGCCAGCAGCTTAGACAGCTCTGGGGCCAACGTCCTGACTTTC. This codes for CASSLDSSGANVLTF. The chain joins TRBV5-4 to TRBJ2-6; D is perhaps TRBD1 (5 bases). Germline V lookup: CDR1 SGHNT, CDR2 YYREEE (reference sequence). The length of the CDR3 is 15 residues. V shed 2 bases and J shed 0 bases, with 6 bases lying between them. Looking up the rest from reference TRBV5-4 and TRBJ2-6 gives the full variable domain: ETGVTQSPTHLIKTRGQQVTLRCSSQSGHNTVSWYQQALGQGPQFIFQYYREEENGRGNFPPRFSGLQFPNYSSELNVNALELDDSALYLCASSLDSSGANVLTFGAGSRLTVL.

This chain links TRBV6-2 or TRBV6-3 with TRBJ1-5; D is undetermined. This CDR3 has 15 residues. CDR1 and CDR2 (germline): MNHEY, SVGEGT. The V end was cut by 6 bases, the J end by 0 bases, with 12 bases between. In DNA, the CDR3 is TGTGCCAGCAGCCCCCGGCAGGTTAGCAATCAGCCCCAGCATTTT. This sequence encodes CASSPRQVSNQPQHF.

The V and J genes are TRBV19 and TRBJ1-6; D might be TRBD1 (5 bases). The CDR3 length is 13 residues. Germline values: CDR1 LNHDA, CDR2 SQIVND (reference sequence). Between the trimmed V and J ends, which lost 8 bases and 8 bases, there was a span of 13 bases. DNA of the CDR3: TGTGCCAGTGCCCAGGGACTGGATTCACCCCTCCACTTT. Protein product: CASAQGLDSPLHF.

The chain employs TRBV21-1 and TRBJ1-3; TRBD1, the table's D call, was not compared with the DNA. TRBV21-1 is a pseudogene. The CDR3 length is 15 residues. The DNA of the CDR3 is TGTGCCAGCAGCAAACCGGACATTTCTGGAAACACCATATATTTT. It codes for CASSKPDISGNTIYF.

This rearrangement joins TRBV7-9 to TRBJ1-4; TRBD1 agrees at 8 bases. Germline values: CDR1 SEHNR, CDR2 FQNEAQ (reference sequence). J gave up 9 bases and V 3 bases, and 6 bases lay outside the gene matches. The CDR3 spans 14 residues. The CDR3 DNA reads TGTGCCAGCAGCTTGGACAGGGAGGGGCAAAAACTGTTTTTT. This encodes CASSLDREGQKLFF. The complete variable domain, with remaining parts taken from reference TRBV7-9 and TRBJ1-4, reads DTGVSQNPRHKITKRGQNVTFRCDPISEHNRLYWYRQTLGQGPEFLTYFQNEAQLEKSRLLSDRFSAERPKGSFSTLEIQRTEQGDSAMYLCASSLDREGQKLFFGSGTQLSVL.

The V call is TRBV27, the J call TRBJ1-5, with D maybe TRBD1 (5 bases). With 9 bases removed from V and 0 bases from J, the gap between germline ends came to 12 bases. CDR1 and CDR2 (germline): MNHEY, SMNVEV (reference sequence). The CDR3 covers 14 residues. CDR3 bases: TGTGCCAGTTCTCGGGGGGTTAGCAATCAGCCCCAGCATTTT. Its protein product is CASSRGVSNQPQHF.

This clone was seen only a few times. The chain links TRBV12-3 or TRBV12-4 to TRBJ1-1, with D perhaps TRBD1 (6 bases). Deletions cut 6 bases from V and 7 bases from J, with 15 bases between. This CDR3 has 13 amino acids. CDR3 nucleotides: TGTGCCAGCAGATATACCGGGACACATGAAGCTTTCTTT. Protein sequence: CASRYTGTHEAFF.

The CDR3 nucleotides read TGCAGCGTCGGTCAAGAGACCCAGTACTTC. This gives the protein CSVGQETQYF. V usage is TRBV29-1 and J usage is TRBJ2-5; D not resolved. Germline-derived CDR1 and CDR2 are SQVTM and ANQGSEA. V gave up 6 bases and J gave up 2 bases, with 4 bases separating them. CDR3 size: 10 residues.

This chain links TRBV6-5 with TRBJ2-2, with TRBD1 matching over 7 bases. This CDR3 region has 14 residues. After removal of 7 bases from V and 1 base from J, the junction contained 3 bases not matched to a gene. Looked up from germline, CDR1 is MNHEY and CDR2 is SVGAGI. CDR3 amino acids: CASTDRLNTGELFF. DNA of the CDR3: TGTGCCAGCACGGACAGGTTGAACACCGGGGAGCTGTTTTTT.

The chain couples TRBV7-6 to TRBJ1-2; weak D call: TRBD1 (5 bases). Germline V gene sequence: CDR1 SGHVS, CDR2 FNYEAQ. CDR3 length equals 13 residues. The V end lost 2 bases, the J end lost 4 bases, and 8 bases lay between the germline ends. The CDR3 loop reads CASSLSQGYGYTF. The CDR3 DNA sequence: TGTGCCAGCAGCTTAAGCCAGGGCTATGGCTACACCTTC.

V usage is TRBV18 and J usage is TRBJ2-1; 11 nucleotides agree with TRBD2. The germline V gene has CDR1 KGHSH and CDR2 LQKENI. The CDR3 contains 16 residues. The ends lost 2 bases at V and 3 bases at J; junction bases unmatched: 3. The CDR3 nucleotides read TGTGCCAGCTCACCAGCCCTAGCGGGGGGCTACAATGAGCAGTTCTTC. Translation: CASSPALAGGYNEQFF.

The chain has TRBV19 and TRBJ1-1; TRBD1 agrees at 9 bases. CDR1 and CDR2 from the germline V gene are LNHDA and SQIVND (reference sequence). The CDR3 runs 17 residues. V dropped 1 base and J dropped 3; count of bases not matched to a gene: 9. The chain's CDR3 is CASSIVSGQGIYTEAFF. DNA for the CDR3: TGTGCCAGTAGTATAGTAAGCGGACAGGGGATCTACACTGAAGCTTTCTTT.

The CDR3 region has the DNA TGTGCCAGCAGCCAAGAAGCTACGACTCTGCCCCAGCATTTT. Translated: CASSQEATTLPQHF. The rearrangement uses TRBV3-1 (or the pseudogene TRBV3-2) and TRBJ1-5; D remains ambiguous. Germline-derived CDR1 and CDR2 are LGHDT and YNNKEL (reference sequence). V lost 0 bases to trimming and J lost 9 bases, with 12 bases between them. The CDR3 consists of 14 residues.